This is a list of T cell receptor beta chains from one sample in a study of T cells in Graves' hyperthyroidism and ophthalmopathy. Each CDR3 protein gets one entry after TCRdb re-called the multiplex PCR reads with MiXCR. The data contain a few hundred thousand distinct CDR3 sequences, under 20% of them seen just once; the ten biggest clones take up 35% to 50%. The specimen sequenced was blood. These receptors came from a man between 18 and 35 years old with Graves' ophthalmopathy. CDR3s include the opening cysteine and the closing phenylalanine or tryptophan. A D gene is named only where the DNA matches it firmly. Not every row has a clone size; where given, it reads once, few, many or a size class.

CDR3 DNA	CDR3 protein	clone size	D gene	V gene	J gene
TGTGCCAGCAGATCTGGGACAGGGGCGCCCGCTAACTATGGCTACACCTTC	CASRSGTGAPANYGYTF	-	TRBD1	TRBV6-1	TRBJ1-2
TGTGCCACCAGTGAGGTGGGGGGCTATGGCTACACCTTC	CATSEVGGYGYTF	-	-	TRBV24-1	TRBJ1-2
TGTGCCATCAGTGGACAGGGAGGCGACACTGAAGCTTTCTTT	CAISGQGGDTEAFF	many	TRBD1	TRBV10-3	TRBJ1-1
TGTGCCAGCAGCCAAGAGACGGATGAGCAGTTCTTC	CASSQETDEQFF	-	-	TRBV3-1	TRBJ2-1
TGTGCCAGTAGTACAGATTATGGCTACACCTTC	CASSTDYGYTF	-	-	TRBV19	TRBJ1-2
TGTGCCAGCAGCACCCGACAGGGGCCCTACGAGCAGTACTTC	CASSTRQGPYEQYF	many	TRBD1	TRBV7-8	TRBJ2-7
TGTGCCAGCAGCCCACCCAATAGGAGCTCCTATAATTCACCCCTCCACTTT	CASSPPNRSSYNSPLHF	few	-	TRBV27	TRBJ1-6
TGTGCCAGCAGTGAAAGGAGATCTGGAAACACCGTATATTTT	CASSERRSGNTVYF	-	-	TRBV6-1	TRBJ1-3
TGTGCCAGCAGCACAGAAACAAGCCGCTATGAAAAACTGTTTTTT	CASSTETSRYEKLFF	few	-	TRBV7-6	TRBJ1-4
TGTGCCAGCAGCACCGGACAGGGGGGAGACATTCAGTACTTC	CASSTGQGGDIQYF	many	TRBD1	TRBV7-3	TRBJ2-4
TGCGCCAGCAGCCAACCAGACAGGGGCCCCTATGGCTACACCTTC	CASSQPDRGPYGYTF	few	TRBD1	TRBV4-1	TRBJ1-2
TGTGCCAGCAGTGAAGCGATGGTCAGTAAAAACATTCAGTACTTC	CASSEAMVSKNIQYF	many	-	TRBV2	TRBJ2-4
TGCAGTGCAGCCCGGGACAGTAACACTGAAGCTTTCTTT	CSAARDSNTEAFF	-	TRBD1	TRBV20-1	TRBJ1-1
TGTGCCACCAGCCAGGGGGGTTATAATGAGCAGTTCTTC	CATSQGGYNEQFF	few	-	TRBV15	TRBJ2-1
TGTGCCAGCAGCATAGAAGCCACAGGATCCTTCTCCTACGAGCAGTACTTC	CASSIEATGSFSYEQYF	few	-	TRBV7-8	TRBJ2-7
TGTGCCAGCAGCCTTCGACAGGCAGAGACCCAGTACTTC	CASSLRQAETQYF	many	-	TRBV7-9	TRBJ2-5
TGCGCCAGCAGCTCAATTACTAGCGGGAGTACCGGGGAGCTGTTTTTT	CASSSITSGSTGELFF	-	TRBD2	TRBV5-1	TRBJ2-2
TGCGCCAGCAGCCAAAACAGGGTCACTGAAGCTTTCTTT	CASSQNRVTEAFF	few	-	TRBV4-1	TRBJ1-1
TGTGCCAGCAGCTGGGCAGGGGCGGCGAACACTGAAGCTTTCTTT	CASSWAGAANTEAFF	many	-	TRBV5-5	TRBJ1-1
TGTGCCAGCTCACCCGACTACGAGCAGTACTTC	CASSPDYEQYF	many	-	TRBV18	TRBJ2-7
TGTGCCAGCAGTGAACGTTCCGGGACCACCTATGGCTACACCTTC	CASSERSGTTYGYTF	many	-	TRBV6-1	TRBJ1-2
TGTGCCAGCAGTCGGGACTCTAGCGGGGGGCCCACAGATACGCAGTATTTT	CASSRDSSGGPTDTQYF	few	TRBD2	TRBV7-9	TRBJ2-3
TGTGCCAGCAGTCGCCCCGGGACAGGGGAAGAGCAGTACTTC	CASSRPGTGEEQYF	-	TRBD1	TRBV28	TRBJ2-7